A single sample is the source of the 16 T cell receptor beta chains below, sequenced in a study of blood T cell repertoires in COVID-19. Only in-frame clones appear in the TCRdb table, and some are missing; sequencing was by immunoSEQ multiplex PCR. Here the sample spans fewer than 200,000 clones, around 82% being singletons. The sequenced material came from PBMCs or T cells enriched from blood (not recorded which). The receptors here all came from a woman in her forties or fifties in a cohort exposed to, infected with or recovered from COVID-19 (not recorded which).

The chain recombines TRBV5-6 with TRBJ1-1, with D perhaps TRBD1 (5 bases). Germline-derived CDR1 and CDR2 are SGHDT and YYEEEE. V was shortened by 4 bases and J by 5 bases, with 15 bases between the two germline ends. The CDR3 runs 14 residues. This CDR3 is CASSNQGKFTEAFF. CDR3 DNA: TGTGCCAGCAGCAACCAGGGTAAATTTACTGAAGCTTTCTTT. The complete variable domain, with remaining parts taken from reference TRBV5-6 and TRBJ1-1, reads DAGVTQSPTHLIKTRGQQVTLRCSPKSGHDTVSWYQQALGQGPQFIFQYYEEEERQRGNFPDRFSGHQFPNYSSELNVNALLLGDSALYLCASSNQGKFTEAFFGQGTRLTVV.

The chain combines TRBV29-1 with TRBJ1-2; no reliable D call. Trimming stripped 5 bases from V and 6 bases from J, with 7 bases between. This CDR3 is built from 10 residues. In germline, CDR1 is SQVTM, CDR2 ANQGSEA. CDR3 coding DNA: TGCAGCGTTTACGCGGATGGCTACACCTTC. Protein: CSVYADGYTF.

The V gene is TRBV9, the J gene TRBJ1-2, with 8 positions matching TRBD1. CDR1 and CDR2 (germline): SGDLS, YYNGEE. With 0 bases clipped from V and 6 bases from J, the junction kept 4 bases outside the gene matches. The CDR3 is made up of 14 amino acids. The CDR3 DNA is TGTGCCAGCAGCGTAGTCTCAGGGGGCAATGGCTACACCTTC. This codes for CASSVVSGGNGYTF.

The rearrangement links TRBV19 to TRBJ2-7; 8 bases are shared with TRBD2. Germline-derived CDR1 and CDR2 are LNHDA and SQIVND (reference sequence). Trimming took 4 bases from V and 3 from J; bases not matched to a gene: 8. The CDR3 runs to 15 residues. The CDR3 bases are TGTGCCAGTAGTACGCGCCTAGCGGGTATCTACGAGCAGTACTTC. Its protein is CASSTRLAGIYEQYF. Full variable domain (rest looked up from reference TRBV19 and TRBJ2-7): DGGITQSPKYLFRKEGQNVTLSCEQNLNHDAMYWYRQDPGQGLRLIYYSQIVNDFQKGDIAEGYSVSREKKESFPLTVTSAQKNPTAFYLCASSTRLAGIYEQYFGPGTRLTVT.

This chain joins TRBV10-3 and TRBJ2-3; no reliable D call. Trimming left V 0 bases short and J 5 bases short, with 15 bases between. CDR3 length: 16 residues. Germline V CDR1 and CDR2: ENHRY, SYGVKD. Here the CDR3 DNA reads TGTGCCATCAGTGAGTCGAACTACCCTCTGAGAGATACGCAGTATTTT. Protein: CAISESNYPLRDTQYF.

The chain recombines TRBV3-1 (or the pseudogene TRBV3-2) with TRBJ2-3, with TRBD2 matching 10 bases. J gave up 2 bases and V 0 bases, and 5 bases lay outside the gene matches. The CDR3 totals 17 residues. Germline V gene lookup returns CDR1 LGHDT and CDR2 YNNKEL (reference sequence). The CDR3 DNA is TGTGCCAGCAGCCAAGATGAGCGGGGGGGACACACAGATACGCAGTATTTT. Amino acids: CASSQDERGGHTDTQYF.

Note on this clone: The sample carries other DNA sequences with the same CDR3. V gene TRBV29-1 combines with J gene TRBJ2-7; 10 bases are shared with TRBD2. The CDR3 covers 13 residues. The germline gives CDR1 SQVTM, CDR2 ANQGSEA. Unmatched junction bases numbered 1, after V lost 4 bases and J lost 1 base. CDR3 nucleotides: TGCAGCGTTGGGACTAGCGGTTCCTACGAGCAGTACTTC. This gives the protein CSVGTSGSYEQYF.

This chain connects TRBV11-2 to TRBJ2-7; 9 nucleotides match TRBD2. Germline CDR1 is SGHAT and CDR2 is FQNNGV. Trimming cost V 2 bases and J 5 bases; bases outside gene matches: 13. The CDR3 runs 17 residues. The CDR3 spells CASSLSDRAGGHHEQYF. The CDR3 bases are TGTGCCAGCAGCTTAAGTGACCGGGCGGGGGGGCACCACGAGCAGTACTTC.

In DNA form, the CDR3 reads TGTGCCAGCTCACCGGGGGGACAGCGAAATAATTCACCCCTCCACTTT. As protein: CASSPGGQRNNSPLHF. The chain uses TRBV18 and TRBJ1-6; 7 bases map to TRBD1. The junction had 7 bases not matched to a gene; V was cut back by 3 bases and J by 5 bases. Germline CDR1 reads KGHSH; CDR2 reads LQKENI. The CDR3 length is 16 residues.

The chain recombines TRBV29-1 with TRBJ2-1, with 8 bases matching TRBD1. V lost 3 bases and J lost 6; bases outside the gene matches: 16. The CDR3 spans 17 residues. Germline V gives CDR1 SQVTM, CDR2 ANQGSEA. The CDR3 coding sequence is TGCAGCGTTGAGGGTGAAATCAGGGGGCGAAGTCTCAATGAGCAGTTCTTC. Protein: CSVEGEIRGRSLNEQFF.

V and J are TRBV3-1 (or the pseudogene TRBV3-2) and TRBJ2-7; D is perhaps TRBD1 (6 bases). The CDR3 spans 14 residues. The germline V gene has CDR1 LGHDT and CDR2 YNNKEL (reference sequence). Deletions cut 1 base from V and 7 bases from J, with 14 bases between. The CDR3 spells CASSQASGAGEQYF. DNA of the CDR3: TGTGCCAGCAGCCAAGCATCAGGGGCAGGGGAGCAGTACTTC.

As DNA, the CDR3 is TGCAGCGCTAGGACAGGGGGGAACACTGAAGCTTTCTTT. Amino acid sequence: CSARTGGNTEAFF. The rearrangement uses TRBV29-1 and TRBJ1-1; 10 bases map to TRBD1. This CDR3 contains 13 residues. Germline values: CDR1 SQVTM, CDR2 ANQGSEA. The V segment lost 7 bases and the J segment 1 base; nucleotides outside the gene matches: 3.

The chain is built from TRBV2 and TRBJ2-2, with 8 positions matching TRBD1. V gave up 3 bases and J gave up 2 bases; unmatched junction bases: 5. CDR1 and CDR2 from the germline V gene are SNHLY and FYNNEI. This CDR3 is built from 16 residues. CDR3 DNA: TGTGCCAGCAGTGATGACAGGGGCGTTAACACCGGGGAGCTGTTTTTT. Residues: CASSDDRGVNTGELFF.

This chain connects TRBV5-1 to TRBJ1-6; 8 bases agree with TRBD1. The CDR3 runs 15 residues. The V gene's germline CDR1 is SGHRS and CDR2 YFSETQ. Losses at the gene ends were 0 bases for V and 7 bases for J; bases not matched to a gene: 3. This chain's CDR3 is CASSLEQGENSPLHF. The CDR3 DNA is TGCGCCAGCAGCTTGGAACAGGGGGAGAATTCACCCCTCCACTTT. The whole variable domain, remainder taken from reference TRBV5-1 and TRBJ1-6, is KAGVTQTPRYLIKTRGQQVTLSCSPISGHRSVSWYQQTPGQGLQFLFEYFSETQRNKGNFPGRFSGRQFSNSRSEMNVSTLELGDSALYLCASSLEQGENSPLHFGNGTRLTVT.

V usage is TRBV7-2 and J usage is TRBJ1-2, with 12 bases fitting TRBD1. V was clipped by 4 bases and J by 4 bases; unmatched bases: 13. This CDR3 has 18 residues. CDR1 and CDR2 (germline): SGHTA, FQGNSA. The CDR3 reads CASSSPPGQGAVGYGYTF. For the CDR3, the DNA is TGTGCCAGCAGCTCTCCCCCGGGACAGGGGGCGGTGGGCTATGGCTACACCTTC.

The V gene is TRBV19, the J gene TRBJ1-2; possibly TRBD1 for D (5 bases). Between the trimmed V and J ends, which lost 5 bases and 3 bases, there was a span of 13 bases. CDR3 length: 14 residues. Per the germline V gene, CDR1 is LNHDA and CDR2 is SQIVND (reference sequence). CDR3 region: CASSGAGYDYGYTF. The CDR3 coding sequence is TGTGCCAGTAGTGGGGCAGGTTATGACTATGGCTACACCTTC.